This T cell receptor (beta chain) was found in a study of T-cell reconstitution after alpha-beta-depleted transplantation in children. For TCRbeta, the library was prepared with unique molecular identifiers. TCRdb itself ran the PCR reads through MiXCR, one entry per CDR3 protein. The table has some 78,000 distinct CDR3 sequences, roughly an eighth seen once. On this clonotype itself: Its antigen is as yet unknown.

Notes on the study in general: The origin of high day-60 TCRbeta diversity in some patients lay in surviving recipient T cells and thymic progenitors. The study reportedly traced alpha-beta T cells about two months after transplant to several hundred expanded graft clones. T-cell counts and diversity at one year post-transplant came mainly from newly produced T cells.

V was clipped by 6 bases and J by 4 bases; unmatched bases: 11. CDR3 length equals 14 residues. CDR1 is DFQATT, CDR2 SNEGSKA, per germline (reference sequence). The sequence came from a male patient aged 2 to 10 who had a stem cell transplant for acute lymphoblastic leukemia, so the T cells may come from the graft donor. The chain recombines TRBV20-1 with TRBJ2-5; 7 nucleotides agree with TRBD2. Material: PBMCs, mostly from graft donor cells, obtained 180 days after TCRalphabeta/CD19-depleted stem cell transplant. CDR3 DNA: TGCAGTGCGAAATGGGGGGGGGGAGGAGAGACCCAGTACTTC. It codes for CSAKWGGGGETQYF.